A selection of T cell receptor beta chains follows, all from one sample in a study of T cell responses to AZD1222 COVID-19 vaccine. Some clones are missing from TCRdb's copy, which holds only in-frame ones; the method was immunoSEQ multiplex PCR. The data show fewer than 150,000 clones, about 88% seen once. Sequencing was performed on peripheral blood, taken on day 0 of AZD1222 vaccination. The source is an adult in good health. The CDR3 runs from the conserved cysteine through the conserved F or W. The D gene is left open where the match is weak. Clone sizes are given selectively: once, few, many, or a class where the clone is expanded.

abundance: once; d_gene: TRBD2; j_gene: TRBJ2-7; v_gene: TRBV6-1; CDR3aa: CASSEAVLAGISYEQYF; CDR3nt: TGTGCCAGCAGTGAAGCGGTCCTAGCGGGGATCTCCTACGAGCAGTACTTC
abundance: NA; d_gene: TRBD1; j_gene: TRBJ2-7; v_gene: TRBV2; CDR3aa: CASRPDRGEQYF; CDR3nt: TGTGCCAGCAGGCCTGACAGGGGCGAGCAGTACTTC
abundance: NA; d_gene: NA; j_gene: TRBJ1-2; v_gene: TRBV5-6; CDR3aa: CASSLYDRYYGYTF; CDR3nt: TGTGCCAGCAGCTTGTACGACCGATACTATGGCTACACCTTC
abundance: once; d_gene: TRBD1; j_gene: TRBJ1-5; v_gene: TRBV2; CDR3aa: CASSETGEVFQPQHF; CDR3nt: TGTGCCAGCAGTGAAACAGGGGAGGTATTTCAGCCCCAGCATTTT
abundance: NA; d_gene: NA; j_gene: TRBJ2-7; v_gene: TRBV7-9; CDR3aa: CASSRGNGVSYEQYF; CDR3nt: TGTGCCAGCAGCCGCGGTAACGGAGTCTCCTACGAGCAGTACTTC
abundance: NA; d_gene: TRBD1; j_gene: TRBJ2-7; v_gene: TRBV29-1; CDR3aa: CSVEEGTGVEQYF; CDR3nt: TGCAGCGTTGAAGAGGGGACAGGGGTCGAGCAGTACTTC
abundance: NA; d_gene: TRBD2; j_gene: TRBJ2-3; v_gene: TRBV4-2; CDR3aa: CASSLSLSGSTDTQYF; CDR3nt: TGTGCCAGCAGCCTGTCCCTTAGCGGGAGTACAGATACGCAGTATTTT
abundance: NA; d_gene: NA; j_gene: TRBJ2-2; v_gene: TRBV6-4; CDR3aa: CASSPDLTNTGELFF; CDR3nt: TGTGCCAGCAGTCCAGACCTTACGAACACCGGGGAGCTGTTTTTT
abundance: NA; d_gene: NA; j_gene: TRBJ2-5; v_gene: TRBV29-1; CDR3aa: CSVDLLSGETQYF; CDR3nt: TGCAGCGTTGACCTTCTATCCGGGGAGACCCAGTACTTC
abundance: once; d_gene: NA; j_gene: TRBJ1-2; v_gene: TRBV13; CDR3aa: CASSSQTYGYTF; CDR3nt: TGTGCCAGCAGCTCACAGACCTATGGCTACACCTTC
abundance: NA; d_gene: NA; j_gene: TRBJ2-7; v_gene: TRBV6-5; CDR3aa: CASRPDSPSSEQYF; CDR3nt: TGTGCCAGCAGGCCGGACAGTCCGTCGTCCGAGCAGTACTTC
abundance: once; d_gene: NA; j_gene: TRBJ1-4; v_gene: TRBV7-9; CDR3aa: CAIQMDEKLFF; CDR3nt: TGTGCCATACAGATGGATGAAAAACTGTTTTTT
abundance: few; d_gene: NA; j_gene: TRBJ2-7; v_gene: TRBV6-5; CDR3aa: CASSRDRSSYEQYF; CDR3nt: TGTGCCAGCAGTCGGGACCGTAGCTCCTACGAGCAGTACTTC
abundance: NA; d_gene: TRBD1; j_gene: TRBJ2-7; v_gene: TRBV28; CDR3aa: CASSSEGQTLRAVVHF; CDR3nt: TGTGCCAGCAGTTCAGAGGGACAGACCTTACGAGCAGTAGTTCACTTC
abundance: NA; d_gene: TRBD1; j_gene: TRBJ1-6; v_gene: TRBV5-6; CDR3aa: CASSDRQGVHNNSPLHF; CDR3nt: TGTGCCAGCAGCGACAGACAGGGGGTACACAATAATTCACCCCTCCACTTT
abundance: NA; d_gene: NA; j_gene: TRBJ2-7; v_gene: TRBV27; CDR3aa: CASSLSRAGEQYF; CDR3nt: TGTGCCAGCAGTTTATCGAGGGCGGGCGAGCAGTACTTC
abundance: NA; d_gene: TRBD1; j_gene: TRBJ2-6; v_gene: TRBV2; CDR3aa: CASIPGTAVSGANVLTF; CDR3nt: TGTGCCAGCATCCCCGGGACAGCGGTCTCTGGGGCCAACGTCCTGACTTTC
abundance: NA; d_gene: TRBD1; j_gene: TRBJ2-7; v_gene: TRBV25-1; CDR3aa: CGTGSAYEQYF; CDR3nt: TGTGGGACAGGATCTGCCTACGAGCAGTACTTC
abundance: NA; d_gene: NA; j_gene: TRBJ1-2; v_gene: TRBV5-6; CDR3aa: CASSLNGGYTF; CDR3nt: TGTGCCAGCAGCTTGAATGGTGGCTACACCTTC
abundance: NA; d_gene: NA; j_gene: TRBJ2-3; v_gene: TRBV5-1; CDR3aa: CASSLSPLDTQYF; CDR3nt: TGCGCCAGCAGCTTGAGTCCCCTGGATACGCAGTATTTT
abundance: NA; d_gene: TRBD1; j_gene: TRBJ2-3; v_gene: TRBV2; CDR3aa: CASSSNRGRTDTQYF; CDR3nt: TGTGCCAGCAGTAGTAACAGGGGGCGGACAGATACGCAGTATTTT
abundance: NA; d_gene: NA; j_gene: TRBJ2-1; v_gene: TRBV6-5; CDR3aa: CASTSRGQSYNEQFF; CDR3nt: TGTGCCAGCACATCTCGGGGGCAGTCCTACAATGAGCAGTTCTTC
abundance: few; d_gene: TRBD1; j_gene: TRBJ1-2; v_gene: TRBV4-1; CDR3aa: CASSQDQTGLPYGYTF; CDR3nt: TGCGCCAGCAGCCAAGATCAGACAGGGCTTCCCTATGGCTACACCTTC
abundance: NA; d_gene: TRBD1; j_gene: TRBJ1-1; v_gene: TRBV2; CDR3aa: CASGEETGGAFF; CDR3nt: TGTGCCAGCGGGGAAGAGACAGGGGGAGCTTTCTTT
abundance: once; d_gene: TRBD1; j_gene: TRBJ1-6; v_gene: TRBV7-9; CDR3aa: CASSSRTGTDSPLHF; CDR3nt: TGTGCCAGCAGCTCTAGGACAGGAACCGATTCACCCCTCCACTTT
abundance: NA; d_gene: TRBD1; j_gene: TRBJ1-4; v_gene: TRBV5-8; CDR3aa: CASSFQTGLNEKLFF; CDR3nt: TGTGCCAGCAGCTTTCAGACAGGGCTTAATGAAAAACTGTTTTTT
abundance: NA; d_gene: NA; j_gene: TRBJ2-7; v_gene: TRBV28; CDR3aa: CASRLLYEQYF; CDR3nt: TGTGCCAGCAGGCTCCTCTACGAGCAGTACTTC
abundance: NA; d_gene: NA; j_gene: TRBJ1-1; v_gene: TRBV2; CDR3aa: CASSEENGNTEAFF; CDR3nt: TGTGCCAGCAGTGAAGAAAATGGGAACACTGAAGCTTTCTTT
abundance: NA; d_gene: NA; j_gene: TRBJ2-7; v_gene: TRBV11-2; CDR3aa: CASSSPRGGSSSYEQYF; CDR3nt: TGTGCCAGCAGCTCGCCGAGGGGCGGATCGAGCTCCTACGAGCAGTACTTC
abundance: once; d_gene: NA; j_gene: TRBJ1-2; v_gene: TRBV19; CDR3aa: CASSIASGSLGYTF; CDR3nt: TGTGCCAGTAGTATAGCCTCAGGGTCTCTTGGCTACACCTTC
abundance: NA; d_gene: NA; j_gene: TRBJ1-5; v_gene: TRBV5-6; CDR3aa: CASSYGTNQPQHF; CDR3nt: TGTGCCAGCAGTTACGGGACGAATCAGCCCCAGCATTTT
abundance: once; d_gene: NA; j_gene: TRBJ2-4; v_gene: TRBV5-8; CDR3aa: CASSFSTGKTKNIQYF; CDR3nt: TGTGCCAGCAGCTTCAGTACAGGGAAGACCAAAAACATTCAGTACTTC
abundance: NA; d_gene: TRBD2; j_gene: TRBJ2-7; v_gene: TRBV4-2; CDR3aa: CASSQDSGSYEQYF; CDR3nt: TGTGCCAGCAGCCAAGACAGCGGGAGTTACGAGCAGTACTTC
abundance: NA; d_gene: NA; j_gene: TRBJ1-3; v_gene: TRBV27; CDR3aa: CASSLRGISGNTIYF; CDR3nt: TGTGCCAGCAGTTTAAGGGGGATCTCTGGAAACACCATATATTTT
abundance: NA; d_gene: NA; j_gene: TRBJ1-1; v_gene: TRBV6-5; CDR3aa: CASGVFIGVDEAFF; CDR3nt: TGTGCCAGCGGGGTCTTCATCGGGGTTGATGAAGCTTTCTTT
abundance: NA; d_gene: NA; j_gene: TRBJ1-2; v_gene: TRBV6-1; CDR3aa: CASSETQGYGYTF; CDR3nt: TGTGCCAGCAGTGAAACACAGGGTTACGGCTACACCTTC
abundance: NA; d_gene: NA; j_gene: TRBJ1-3; v_gene: TRBV10-3; CDR3aa: CAISEEPNSGNTIYF; CDR3nt: TGTGCCATCAGTGAAGAACCGAACTCTGGAAACACCATATATTTT
abundance: NA; d_gene: NA; j_gene: TRBJ1-4; v_gene: TRBV4-2; CDR3aa: CASSVPARTNEKLFF; CDR3nt: TGTGCCAGCAGCGTTCCAGCGCGAACTAATGAAAAACTGTTTTTT
abundance: once; d_gene: NA; j_gene: TRBJ1-1; v_gene: TRBV7-9; CDR3aa: CASSLGRVGTEAFF; CDR3nt: TGTGCCAGCAGCTTAGGGAGGGTGGGCACTGAAGCTTTCTTT
abundance: NA; d_gene: TRBD1; j_gene: TRBJ1-5; v_gene: TRBV5-5; CDR3aa: CASSQTGSNQPQHF; CDR3nt: TGTGCCAGCAGCCAGACAGGGAGCAATCAGCCCCAGCATTTT
abundance: NA; d_gene: NA; j_gene: TRBJ1-1; v_gene: TRBV5-1; CDR3aa: CASSLATVRTEAFF; CDR3nt: TGCGCCAGCAGCTTGGCGACAGTACGGACTGAAGCTTTCTTT
abundance: NA; d_gene: NA; j_gene: TRBJ2-5; v_gene: TRBV28; CDR3aa: CASSLSAVQETQYF; CDR3nt: TGTGCCAGCAGTTTATCGGCGGTTCAAGAGACCCAGTACTTC
abundance: few; d_gene: NA; j_gene: TRBJ2-7; v_gene: TRBV11-2; CDR3aa: CASSSRVSEGEQYF; CDR3nt: TGTGCCAGCAGCTCCCGGGTTTCCGAGGGGGAGCAGTACTTC
abundance: once; d_gene: TRBD1; j_gene: TRBJ1-4; v_gene: TRBV28; CDR3aa: CASSLYSGQGAEKLFF; CDR3nt: TGTGCCAGCAGTTTGTATTCTGGGCAGGGGGCTGAAAAACTGTTTTTT
abundance: NA; d_gene: NA; j_gene: TRBJ1-2; v_gene: TRBV27; CDR3aa: CASSLSPVYGYTF; CDR3nt: TGTGCCAGCAGCTTATCGCCGGTTTATGGCTACACCTTC
abundance: NA; d_gene: TRBD2; j_gene: TRBJ2-1; v_gene: TRBV11-2; CDR3aa: CASSTIRGVIAGAMYEQFF; CDR3nt: TGTGCCAGCAGCACTATTAGGGGGGTGATAGCGGGAGCTATGTATGAGCAGTTCTTC
abundance: NA; d_gene: NA; j_gene: TRBJ1-2; v_gene: TRBV19; CDR3aa: CASTNRAYGYTF; CDR3nt: TGTGCCAGTACCAACAGGGCCTATGGCTACACCTTC
abundance: NA; d_gene: TRBD2; j_gene: TRBJ2-3; v_gene: TRBV7-9; CDR3aa: CASSLVASGVGTDTQYF; CDR3nt: TGTGCCAGCAGCTTAGTCGCTAGCGGGGTGGGCACAGATACGCAGTATTTT